The following is a T cell receptor beta chain sequence with its context. Its antigen is not known. The data belong to a study of T cells after yellow fever vaccination. Study outcomes and limitations: Clones from primary vaccination mostly reappeared after the booster (about 97% CD4, around 90% CD8).

This CDR3 contains 14 residues. The V and J ends lost 4 bases and 3 bases, in that order; junction bases with no gene match: 3. CDR1 and CDR2 from the germline V gene are SGDLS and YYNGEE. From the 5' RACE reads, TCRdb called clonotypes with MiXCR, one entry per CDR3 protein. The table has hundreds of thousands of distinct CDR3 sequences, more than 9% seen once. The source was PBMCs, collected on the day of the yellow fever booster vaccination. The TCR originated in a young man who received the YFV17D yellow fever vaccine. The chain uses TRBV9 and TRBJ2-2; TRBD2 aligns across 7 bases. In nucleotides, the CDR3 is TGTGCCAGCAGCCAGGGAGGGGACACCGGGGAGCTGTTTTTT. This encodes CASSQGGDTGELFF.